This T cell receptor (beta chain) was documented in a study of control samples from healthy donors and cancer patients. TCRdb keeps only in-frame clones here, not all; method: immunoSEQ multiplex PCR. The sample yields about 180,000 clones, 90% seen once. Deletions cut 2 bases from V and 0 bases from J, with 15 bases between. CDR1 and CDR2 (germline): MGHRA, YSYEKL. The CDR3 is 17 residues long. V gene TRBV4-1 combines with J gene TRBJ2-3; maybe TRBD2 (7 bases). The sequence was obtained from a woman between 45 and 60 years old in good health. The sequencing sample was made of blood. The DNA for the CDR3 is TGCGCCAGCAGCCAAAGGGGGGGGCTTGCTAGCACAGATACGCAGTATTTT. It yields the protein CASSQRGGLASTDTQYF.